The entry that follows covers one TCR beta chain sequence. Its antigen remains unidentified. This sample stems from a study of shared clonotypes between healthy human individuals. Study-level points and caveats: A few donors had around 5.2% of their naive CD4 clonotypes in common. What naive subsets generally showed was a larger estimated richness than memory subsets showed.

Germline V lookup: CDR1 MDHEN, CDR2 SYDVKM. The CDR3 consists of 14 residues. Naive CD45RA+ and memory CD45RA-negative subsets were split from CD4+ cells. The run depth of the assay was deep. The repertoire was sequenced with immunoSEQ multiplex PCR; TCRdb's copy has only in-frame clones and lacks some. The sample comprises more than 2,000,000 clones, approximately 94% of which are singletons, and 0.11% to 0.15% rests with the top ten. The source material was naive CD4+ T cells sorted from blood. Specified subset: CD45RA+ positively selected. This TCR came from a young man in good health. V is TRBV28 and J is TRBJ2-7; 9 positions match TRBD2. The CDR3 DNA reads as TGTGCTTCACGTCTAGGCGGGGGGGCAGGGGAGCAGTACTTC. Protein sequence: CASRLGGGAGEQYF.